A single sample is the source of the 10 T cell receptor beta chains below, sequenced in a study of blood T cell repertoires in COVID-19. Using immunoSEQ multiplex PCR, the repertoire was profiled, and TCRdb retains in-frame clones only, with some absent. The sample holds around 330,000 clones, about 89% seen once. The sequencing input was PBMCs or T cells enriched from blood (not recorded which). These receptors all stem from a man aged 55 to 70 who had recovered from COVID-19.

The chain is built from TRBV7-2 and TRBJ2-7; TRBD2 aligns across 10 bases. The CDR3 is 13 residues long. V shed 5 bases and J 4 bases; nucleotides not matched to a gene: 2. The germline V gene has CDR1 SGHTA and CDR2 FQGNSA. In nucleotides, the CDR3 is TGTGCCAGCAGCCGGACTAGCGGTTACGAGCAGTACTTC. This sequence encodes CASSRTSGYEQYF.

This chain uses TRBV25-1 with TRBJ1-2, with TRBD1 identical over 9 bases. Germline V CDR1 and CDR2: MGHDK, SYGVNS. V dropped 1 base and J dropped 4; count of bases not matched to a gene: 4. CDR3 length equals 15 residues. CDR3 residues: CASSELGTGRYGYTF. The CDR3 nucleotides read TGTGCCAGCAGTGAATTAGGGACAGGGCGCTATGGCTACACCTTC.

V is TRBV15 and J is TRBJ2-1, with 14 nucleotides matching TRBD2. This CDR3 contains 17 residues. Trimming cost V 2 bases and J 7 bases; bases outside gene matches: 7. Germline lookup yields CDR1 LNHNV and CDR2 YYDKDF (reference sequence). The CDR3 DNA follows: TGTGCCACCAGCAGAAGGACTAGCGGGAGGCTGCTTAATGAGCAGTTCTTC. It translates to CATSRRTSGRLLNEQFF.

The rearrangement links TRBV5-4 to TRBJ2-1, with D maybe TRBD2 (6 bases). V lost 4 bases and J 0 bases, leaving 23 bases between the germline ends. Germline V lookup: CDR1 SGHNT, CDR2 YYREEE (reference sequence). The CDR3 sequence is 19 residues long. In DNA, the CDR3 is TGTGCCAGCAGCCCCCGCGGCCTTTCAGCGGGCGGCTCCTACAATGAGCAGTTCTTC. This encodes CASSPRGLSAGGSYNEQFF.

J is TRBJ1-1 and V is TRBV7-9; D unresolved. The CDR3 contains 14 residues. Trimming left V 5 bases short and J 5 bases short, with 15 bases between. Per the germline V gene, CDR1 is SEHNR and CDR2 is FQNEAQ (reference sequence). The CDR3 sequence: CASSRLGGSTEAFF. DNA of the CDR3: TGTGCCAGCAGCCGTCTAGGAGGGAGTACTGAAGCTTTCTTT.

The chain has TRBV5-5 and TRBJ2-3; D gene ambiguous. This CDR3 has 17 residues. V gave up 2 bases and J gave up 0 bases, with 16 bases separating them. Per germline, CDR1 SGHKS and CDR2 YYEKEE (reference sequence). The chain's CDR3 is CASSFSFAEPSTDTQYF. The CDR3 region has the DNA TGTGCCAGCAGCTTTTCCTTCGCGGAACCTAGCACAGATACGCAGTATTTT. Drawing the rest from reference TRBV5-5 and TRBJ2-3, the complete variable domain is DAGVTQSPTHLIKTRGQQVTLRCSPISGHKSVSWYQQVLGQGPQFIFQYYEKEERGRGNFPDRFSARQFPNYSSELNVNALLLGDSALYLCASSFSFAEPSTDTQYFGPGTRLTVL.

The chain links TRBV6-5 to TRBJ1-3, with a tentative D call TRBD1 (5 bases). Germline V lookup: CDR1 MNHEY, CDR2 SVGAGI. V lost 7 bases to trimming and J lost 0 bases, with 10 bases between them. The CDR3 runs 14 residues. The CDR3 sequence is CASMPGISGNTIYF. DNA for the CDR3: TGTGCCAGCATGCCAGGGATCTCTGGAAACACCATATATTTT.

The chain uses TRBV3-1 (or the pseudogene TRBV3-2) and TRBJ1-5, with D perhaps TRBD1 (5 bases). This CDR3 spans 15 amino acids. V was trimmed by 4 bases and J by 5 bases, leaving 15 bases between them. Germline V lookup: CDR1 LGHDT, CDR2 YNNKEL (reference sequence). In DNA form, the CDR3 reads TGTGCCAGCAGCCGACGGGGGGATGAATATCAGCCCCAGCATTTT. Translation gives CASSRRGDEYQPQHF.

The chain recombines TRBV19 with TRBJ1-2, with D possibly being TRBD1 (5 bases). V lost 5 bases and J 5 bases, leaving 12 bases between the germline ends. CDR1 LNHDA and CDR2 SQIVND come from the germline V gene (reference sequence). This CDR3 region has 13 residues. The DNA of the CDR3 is TGTGCCAGTAGTGCCCGGGACTTATATGGCTACACCTTC. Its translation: CASSARDLYGYTF.

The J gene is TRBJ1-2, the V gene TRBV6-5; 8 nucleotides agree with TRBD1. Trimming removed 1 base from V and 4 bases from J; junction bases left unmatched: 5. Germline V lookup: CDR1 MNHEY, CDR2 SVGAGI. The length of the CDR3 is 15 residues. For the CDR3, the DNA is TGTGCCAGCAGTTACTATCGGACAGGGAGCTATGGCTACACCTTC. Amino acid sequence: CASSYYRTGSYGYTF.